These T cell receptor beta chains were read from a single sample in a study of shared clonotypes between healthy human individuals. TCRdb's copy holds only in-frame clones and misses some; the assay was immunoSEQ multiplex PCR. The sample yields fewer than 850,000 clones, just over 95% seen once. What was sequenced was naive CD8+ T cells sorted from blood. These receptors all come from a man aged 25 to 40 in good health. Each CDR3 is given with its conserved first and last residue. Each record gives: clone size, CDR3 length, D gene, J gene, V gene, CDR3 DNA, CDR3 protein. A D gene is named only where the DNA matches it firmly. The size field is filled for only some rows; it gives once, few, many or a size class.

abundance: NA; len: 13; d_gene: NA; j_gene: TRBJ1-5; v_gene: TRBV14; CDR3nt: TGTGCCAGCAGCCAAGGCTCCGATCAGCCCCAGCATTTT; CDR3aa: CASSQGSDQPQHF
abundance: NA; len: 13; d_gene: TRBD1; j_gene: TRBJ1-2; v_gene: TRBV27; CDR3nt: TGTGCCAGCAGTCCGACAGGGAGCTACGGCTACACCTTC; CDR3aa: CASSPTGSYGYTF
abundance: NA; len: 15; d_gene: TRBD1; j_gene: TRBJ2-2; v_gene: TRBV28; CDR3nt: TGTGCCAGCAGCCTTGGACAGGGGGCTTCCGGGGAGCTGTTTTTT; CDR3aa: CASSLGQGASGELFF
abundance: once; len: 16; d_gene: TRBD2; j_gene: TRBJ2-7; v_gene: TRBV4-2; CDR3nt: TGTGCCAGCAGCCAGAGGGAAGCGGGAGGGCCAGTGGAGCAGTACTTC; CDR3aa: CASSQREAGGPVEQYF
abundance: NA; len: 14; d_gene: TRBD1; j_gene: TRBJ1-2; v_gene: TRBV6-1; CDR3nt: TGTGCCAGCAGTTCGGACAGGCTTGGGTATGGCTACACCTTC; CDR3aa: CASSSDRLGYGYTF
abundance: NA; len: 15; d_gene: TRBD1; j_gene: TRBJ2-7; v_gene: TRBV6-5; CDR3nt: TGTGCCAGCAGTTCCCGGGACAGATTTTCCTACGAGCAGTACTTC; CDR3aa: CASSSRDRFSYEQYF
abundance: NA; len: 15; d_gene: TRBD2; j_gene: TRBJ2-1; v_gene: TRBV5-6; CDR3nt: TGTGCCAGCAGCCGGGGGACTAGTGTTATAGATGAGCAGTTCTTC; CDR3aa: CASSRGTSVIDEQFF
abundance: few; len: 15; d_gene: TRBD2; j_gene: TRBJ2-7; v_gene: TRBV30; CDR3nt: TGTGCCTGGAGTGTTGTAGCGGGCCACTCCTACGAGCAGTACTTC; CDR3aa: CAWSVVAGHSYEQYF
abundance: NA; len: 14; d_gene: NA; j_gene: TRBJ1-2; v_gene: TRBV15; CDR3nt: TGTGCCACCAGCAGAGATTTGGTGGAGGGTGGCTACACCTTC; CDR3aa: CATSRDLVEGGYTF
abundance: NA; len: 16; d_gene: NA; j_gene: TRBJ2-1; v_gene: TRBV6-6; CDR3nt: TGTGCCAGCAGTTACTCCTCGGGAAGCAGATACAATGAGCAGTTCTTC; CDR3aa: CASSYSSGSRYNEQFF
abundance: NA; len: 16; d_gene: TRBD2; j_gene: TRBJ2-1; v_gene: TRBV29-1; CDR3nt: TGCAGCGTTGAAGGAGCCGGGACTAGCGGCTACAATGAGCAGTTCTTC; CDR3aa: CSVEGAGTSGYNEQFF
abundance: NA; len: 13; d_gene: NA; j_gene: TRBJ2-7; v_gene: TRBV10-2; CDR3nt: TGCGCCAGCCTGAGGACAGACAAATACGAGCAGTACTTC; CDR3aa: CASLRTDKYEQYF
abundance: NA; len: 13; d_gene: TRBD2; j_gene: TRBJ2-1; v_gene: TRBV2; CDR3nt: TGTGCCAGCTCTGGGGGAGGGAACAATGAGCAGTTCTTC; CDR3aa: CASSGGGNNEQFF
abundance: NA; len: 10; d_gene: NA; j_gene: TRBJ1-1; v_gene: TRBV7-9; CDR3nt: TGTGCCAGCGGATTCACTGAAGCTTTCTTT; CDR3aa: CASGFTEAFF
abundance: NA; len: 14; d_gene: NA; j_gene: TRBJ1-5; v_gene: TRBV6-1; CDR3nt: TGTGCCAGCAGTGGTGGAGGGAGGGGTCAGCCCCAGCATTTT; CDR3aa: CASSGGGRGQPQHF
abundance: NA; len: 15; d_gene: TRBD2; j_gene: TRBJ2-7; v_gene: TRBV5-5; CDR3nt: TGTGCCAGCAGCTTAGGACTAGCGGGAACCTACGAGCAGTACTTC; CDR3aa: CASSLGLAGTYEQYF
abundance: NA; len: 14; d_gene: TRBD2; j_gene: TRBJ2-7; v_gene: TRBV13; CDR3nt: TGTGCCAGCAGCTTAGGAGCGGGAGACTACGAGCAGTACTTC; CDR3aa: CASSLGAGDYEQYF
abundance: once; len: 15; d_gene: NA; j_gene: TRBJ2-7; v_gene: TRBV7-8; CDR3nt: TGTGCCAGCACCACCACGAGAGGGACCCCCGCTCGGCAGTACTTC; CDR3aa: CASTTTRGTPARQYF
abundance: NA; len: 17; d_gene: NA; j_gene: TRBJ2-3; v_gene: TRBV7-9; CDR3nt: TGTGCCAGCAGCTTAGAGGTACTCCGACTCATCACAGATACGCAGTATTTT; CDR3aa: CASSLEVLRLITDTQYF
abundance: NA; len: 14; d_gene: NA; j_gene: TRBJ2-7; v_gene: TRBV6-6; CDR3nt: TGTGCCAGCAGACCCGGGACCTCCCGTTACGAGCAGTACTTC; CDR3aa: CASRPGTSRYEQYF
abundance: NA; len: 15; d_gene: TRBD1; j_gene: TRBJ2-5; v_gene: TRBV7-9; CDR3nt: TGTGCCATCCGAACCGGGACAGAGTACCAAGAGACCCAGTACTTC; CDR3aa: CAIRTGTEYQETQYF